This TCR beta chain was sequenced for a study of cytomegalovirus exposure and HLA in healthy donors. Findings of the study overall: Rarity held for most TCR sequences, but there were some public TCRs that occurred in many donors.

Germline-derived CDR1 and CDR2 are SGHRS and YFSETQ. CDR3 length equals 15 residues. J lost 4 bases, V lost 4 bases, and 10 bases had no gene match. The PCR had 60 Vbeta and 13 Jbeta primers. Method: immunoSEQ multiplex PCR; TCRdb's copy keeps in-frame clones and lacks some. The sample includes around 130,000 clones, approximately 84% of them seen just once. For this clone: The antigen is not known.

The sequence derives from a boy aged 2 to 10 in good health and CMV-seronegative. The sample comprised PBMCs. The chain links TRBV5-1 to TRBJ2-5; 7 bases fit TRBD1. For the CDR3, the DNA is TGCGCCAGCAGCCTGACAGGGATTAGGGGAGAGACCCAGTACTTC. Protein sequence: CASSLTGIRGETQYF.